This T cell receptor (beta chain) was documented in a study of shared clonotypes between healthy human individuals. The repertoire was sequenced with immunoSEQ multiplex PCR; TCRdb's copy has only in-frame clones and lacks some. The profile shows about 120,000 clones, around 68% of them singletons. A few counts support this clone. Its cognate antigen is unknown. At the DNA level, this CDR3 is encoded by other sequences in the same sample as well. Whole-study findings and limits: On the whole, naive subsets had larger estimated richness than memory subsets had.

V was shortened by 4 bases and J by 4 bases, with 6 bases between the two germline ends. CDR3 length: 12 residues. Germline V gives CDR1 LNHDA, CDR2 SQIVND (reference sequence). The TCR was taken from a woman in her thirties in good health. Sequenced material: memory CD8+ T cells sorted from blood. As to subset: CD45RO+ cells pooled with CCR7-negative TemRA cells. This chain links TRBV19 with TRBJ2-3, with D unclear. The CDR3: CASSNRADTQYF. The CDR3 DNA reads TGTGCCAGTAGTAATCGGGCAGATACGCAGTATTTT.